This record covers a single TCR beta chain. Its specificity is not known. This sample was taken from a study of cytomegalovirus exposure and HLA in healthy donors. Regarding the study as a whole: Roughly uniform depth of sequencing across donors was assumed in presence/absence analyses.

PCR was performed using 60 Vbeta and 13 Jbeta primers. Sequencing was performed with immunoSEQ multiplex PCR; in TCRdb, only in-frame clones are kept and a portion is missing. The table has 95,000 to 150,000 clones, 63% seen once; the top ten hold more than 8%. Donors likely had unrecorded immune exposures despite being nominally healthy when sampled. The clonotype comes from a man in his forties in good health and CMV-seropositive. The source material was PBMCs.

The CDR3 loop reads CASRLGQGGEQYF. In DNA, the CDR3 is TGCGCCAGCCGCCTGGGACAGGGAGGCGAGCAGTACTTC. V and J are TRBV5-1 and TRBJ2-7; 9 bases line up with TRBD1. There are 13 residues in the CDR3. V shed 7 bases, J shed 6 bases, and the junction held 8 bases outside the gene matches. CDR1 and CDR2 from the germline V gene are SGHRS and YFSETQ.